Presented here are 18 T cell receptor beta chains from one specimen sequenced in a study of CD8 T cells in ankylosing spondylitis (TCRdb year 2017). Receptor amplification or capture employed 5' RACE. The instrument was an Illumina HiSeq 2500. The raw public reads went through TCRdb reprocessing: fastp at Q25, MiXCR clone calling, in-frame beta chains kept. Merged by CDR3 protein, the rows form single entries marked with the most common genes and DNA. The sample table lists about 150,000 distinct CDR3 sequences, about 7% of them with a count of one. Roughly 12% of the sample goes to the ten largest clones. The sequenced material came from blood, either unsorted or a sorted T cell fraction (not recorded which). The receptors derive from a female donor with ankylosing spondylitis or in good health (not recorded which).

Turning to this clonotype: This could be a read error, since a much larger clone is one nucleotide away. The chain is built from TRBV10-3 and TRBJ1-1; no firm D call. V dropped 4 bases and J dropped 3 bases, with 3 bases sitting between them. Germline V gene sequence: CDR1 ENHRY, CDR2 SYGVKD. This CDR3 has 11 amino acids. The CDR3 DNA is TGTGCCATCAGTGGGGACACTGAAGCTTTCTTT. Translated: CAISGDTEAFF.

This chain links TRBV6-1 with TRBJ2-7; the D gene is possibly TRBD2 (6 bases). Trimming cost V 7 bases and J 4 bases, with 17 bases left between them. CDR3 size: 14 residues. The V gene's germline CDR1 is MNHNS and CDR2 SASEGT. The CDR3 sequence is CASTPGAGRYEQYF. The CDR3 bases are TGTGCCAGCACCCCCGGGGCAGGGAGGTACGAGCAGTACTTC.

This clonotype occurred many times. J is TRBJ1-1 and V is TRBV29-1, with D hard to call. The V end lost 3 bases, the J end lost 0 bases, and 11 bases lay between the germline ends. The CDR3 runs 14 residues. Germline assignment: CDR1 SQVTM and CDR2 ANQGSEA. The CDR3 sequence: CSVDQSGMNTEAFF. In nucleotides, the CDR3 is TGCAGCGTTGATCAATCAGGCATGAACACTGAAGCTTTCTTT.

This clonotype was counted between two and nine times. The rearrangement links TRBV20-1 to TRBJ2-5, with 7 bases aligning to TRBD2. The CDR3 totals 15 residues. Trimming cost V 1 base and J 2 bases; bases outside gene matches: 7. CDR1 is DFQATT and CDR2 is SNEGSKA in the germline V gene (reference sequence). For the CDR3, the DNA is TGCAGTGCTAGAGGGGCGGGGGAGTCACAAGAGACCCAGTACTTC. This encodes CSARGAGESQETQYF.

This clonotype was observed at least ten times. The chain recombines TRBV20-1 with TRBJ2-6; tentatively, D is TRBD1 (5 bases). Germline CDR1 DFQATT, CDR2 SNEGSKA (reference sequence). V lost 3 bases and J 3 bases, leaving 18 bases between the germline ends. There are 17 residues in the CDR3. CDR3 region: CSASPVDSFFGANVLTF. CDR3 DNA sequence: TGCAGTGCTAGTCCTGTCGACAGTTTCTTTGGGGCCAACGTCCTGACTTTC.

The table lists this clonotype with many counts. The gene calls are TRBV5-4 and TRBJ2-7; 8 nucleotides line up with TRBD1. Germline CDR1 SGHNT, CDR2 YYREEE (reference sequence). The CDR3 extends over 20 amino acids. Trimming removed 1 base from V and 4 bases from J; junction bases left unmatched: 22. This CDR3 is CASSLQIWTGSSIRFYEQYF. CDR3 DNA: TGTGCCAGCAGCTTGCAAATTTGGACAGGGTCCTCGATTAGGTTTTACGAGCAGTACTTC.

This clonotype was recorded many times. The rearrangement links TRBV9 to TRBJ2-3, with D tentatively TRBD1 or TRBD2 (5 bases each). V gave up 0 bases and J gave up 3 bases, with 14 bases separating them. From germline, CDR1 is SGDLS and CDR2 YYNGEE. The CDR3 spans 16 residues. CDR3 region: CASSVGEGDVTDTQYF. CDR3 nucleotides: TGTGCCAGCAGCGTAGGGGAAGGGGACGTGACAGATACGCAGTATTTT.

This clonotype was seen repeatedly, ten times or more. The chain links TRBV11-2 to TRBJ2-1; no definite D call. In germline, CDR1 is SGHAT, CDR2 FQNNGV. There are 13 residues in the CDR3. The V end was cut by 5 bases, the J end by 15 bases, with 20 bases between. The CDR3 sequence is CASSPTLLETPFF. Here the CDR3 DNA reads TGTGCCAGCAGCCCAACTCTTTTAGAGACACCGTTCTTC.

This clonotype was seen repeatedly, ten times or more. This rearrangement joins TRBV24-1 to TRBJ2-3; 12 nucleotides align to TRBD2. V dropped 5 bases and J dropped 1; count of bases not matched to a gene: 3. The CDR3 is 16 amino acids. Looked up from germline, CDR1 is KGHDR and CDR2 is SFDVKD. CDR3 sequence (DNA): TGTGCCACCAGTGCTAGCGGGAGGGCGGGCACAGATACGCAGTATTTT. Encoded protein: CATSASGRAGTDTQYF.

Comments on this clonotype: Being one base from a much bigger clone, this may be a read error. The chain combines TRBV7-9 with TRBJ2-1; 8 bases align to TRBD2. Germline V lookup: CDR1 SEHNR, CDR2 FQNEAQ (reference sequence). The junction had 8 bases not matched to a gene; V was cut back by 3 bases and J by 13 bases. This CDR3 spans 13 amino acids. CDR3 DNA sequence: TGTGCCAGCAGCTTGTTGGGACTAGAGGACCAGTTCTTC. Its translation is CASSLLGLEDQFF.

This clonotype came up many times. The chain couples TRBV5-1 to TRBJ2-7; no reliable D call. The CDR3 sequence is 16 residues long. Trimming took 1 base from V and 3 from J, leaving 17 bases between them. From germline, CDR1 is SGHRS and CDR2 YFSETQ. The CDR3 is CASSLSGGATLYEQYF. The CDR3 DNA reads as TGCGCCAGCAGCTTGTCAGGTGGTGCTACCCTCTACGAGCAGTACTTC.

The table lists this clonotype with many counts. This rearrangement joins TRBV12-3 or TRBV12-4 to TRBJ1-5; 12 bases are a match to TRBD1. The CDR3 has 14 residues. The junction had 3 bases not matched to a gene; V was cut back by 6 bases and J by 6 bases. The CDR3 spells CASSGTGGFQPQHF. DNA for the CDR3: TGTGCCAGCAGCGGGACAGGGGGCTTTCAGCCCCAGCATTTT.

The rearrangement joins TRBV18 to TRBJ1-1; 9 positions agree with TRBD1. This CDR3 is 17 amino acids long. Germline V lookup: CDR1 KGHSH, CDR2 LQKENI. The V segment lost 2 bases and the J segment 3 bases; nucleotides outside the gene matches: 10. This CDR3 reads CASSPSITGGMDTEAFF. The CDR3 nucleotides read TGTGCCAGCTCACCATCGATAACAGGGGGCATGGACACTGAAGCTTTCTTT. Using reference TRBV18 and TRBJ1-1 for the parts outside the CDR3, the full variable domain is NAGVMQNPRHLVRRRGQEARLRCSPMKGHSHVYWYRQLPEEGLKFMVYLQKENIIDESGMPKERFSAEFPKEGPSILRIQQVVRGDSAAYFCASSPSITGGMDTEAFFGQGTRLTVV.

This clonotype was recorded many times. The rearrangement joins TRBV5-1 to TRBJ2-1, with 13 bases identical to TRBD2. The germline V gene encodes CDR1 SGHRS and CDR2 YFSETQ. The CDR3 is 17 residues long. Trimming took 1 base from V and 6 from J; bases not matched to a gene: 7. The CDR3: CASSLTTSGGPRNEQFF. The CDR3 bases are TGCGCCAGCAGCTTGACGACTAGCGGGGGGCCACGCAATGAGCAGTTCTTC.

This chain uses TRBV19 with TRBJ1-1, with D hard to call. The germline gives CDR1 LNHDA, CDR2 SQIVND (reference sequence). The CDR3 runs to 14 residues. V lost 1 base and J lost 5, with 11 bases in between. The CDR3 nucleotides are TGTGCCAGTAGTATAGCAGGACTTGGGACTGAAGCTTTCTTT. This sequence encodes CASSIAGLGTEAFF. Looking up the rest from reference TRBV19 and TRBJ1-1 gives the full variable domain: DGGITQSPKYLFRKEGQNVTLSCEQNLNHDAMYWYRQDPGQGLRLIYYSQIVNDFQKGDIAEGYSVSREKKESFPLTVTSAQKNPTAFYLCASSIAGLGTEAFFGQGTRLTVV.

The table lists this clonotype with many counts. The rearrangement uses TRBV5-1 and TRBJ2-2, with D possibly being TRBD1 (5 bases). The germline CDR1 and CDR2 sequences are SGHRS and YFSETQ. Trimming left V 0 bases short and J 7 bases short, with 7 bases between. There are 13 residues in the CDR3. Here the CDR3 DNA reads TGCGCCAGCAGCTTGGAGGGGTTCGGGGAGCTGTTTTTT. Protein product: CASSLEGFGELFF.

The sample holds a few counts of this clonotype. V gene TRBV12-2 combines with J gene TRBJ1-2; no check of the table's D call, TRBD1, against the DNA was made. TRBV12-2 counts as a pseudogene. This CDR3 comprises 18 residues. The CDR3 loop reads CASRRPQGGDDPEDGYTF. CDR3 nucleotide sequence: TGTGCAAGTCGCCGGCCTCAGGGGGGAGACGACCCCGAGGATGGCTACACCTTC.

This clonotype was found many times. This chain links TRBV6-1 with TRBJ1-5; D unclear. The CDR3 has 13 residues. Looked up from germline, CDR1 is MNHNS and CDR2 is SASEGT. Trimming stripped 2 bases from V and 4 bases from J, with 6 bases between. Here the CDR3 reads CASSESRNQPQHF. CDR3 in DNA: TGTGCCAGCAGTGAATCGAGGAATCAGCCCCAGCATTTT.